This record concerns one T cell receptor beta chain sequence. As handled by the study authors: Researchers report that nucleated cell counts were estimated from reference gene primer amplification. The method was immunoSEQ multiplex PCR; TCRdb's version includes in-frame clones alone and lacks a portion of them. V, J and clone size are taken as reported in that table, and D and trimming were inferred from the DNA itself. Altogether about 250,000 clones are present, roughly four fifths being singletons, with the ten largest covering around 16%. Between the trimmed V and J ends, which lost 6 bases and 1 base, there was a span of 12 bases. CDR1 SGHTA and CDR2 FQGNSA come from the germline V gene. This CDR3 has 14 residues. These data are taken from a study of blood T cell repertoires in COVID-19. Study at large: Acute-phase and convalescent COVID-19 samples originated in the United States, Italy and Spain. From T cells, B-cell-depleted T cells, or PBMCs came the material, which was cDNA or gDNA.

Seattle enrolled patients during active infection and tracked them longitudinally. The sequence was collected from a person between 70 and 80 years old with COVID-19, enrolled during active disease. The chain carries TRBV7-2 and TRBJ1-2; D possibly corresponds to TRBD1 (5 bases). Material for sequencing was peripheral blood. The CDR3 DNA sequence: TGTGCCAGCAGTATGCTCGGGGGTAACTATGGCTACACCTTC. Translated: CASSMLGGNYGYTF.